The TCR beta chain described here comes from a study of T cells in Graves' hyperthyroidism and ophthalmopathy (dated by TCRdb to about 2019). Study-level background: Peripheral blood was collected at initial diagnosis, before any treatment. TCR Vbeta CDR3 sequencing of some 140 peripheral blood samples (approximately 44 ophthalmopathy, 75 hyperthyroidism and roughly 17 progressor patients) is reported in the paper. For training and testing, the 100 patients in the discovery cohort were randomly divided in a 7:3 ratio. A discovery cohort of about 100 patients, roughly 40 with Graves' ophthalmopathy and about 58 with stable Graves' hyperthyroidism, was used to find distinguishing TCR V-J signatures. An independent validation cohort of around 20 hyperthyroidism patients and about 16 patients who later progressed to ophthalmopathy tested prospective prediction of ophthalmopathy. Thyroid tissue and blood T-cell repertoires from about six Graves' hyperthyroidism patients were also compared in the study. Following sampling, methimazole starting at 30 mg daily was given to hyperthyroidism patients, and high-dose intravenous methylprednisolone was given to ophthalmopathy patients.

On the study overall, not on this receptor specifically: Ophthalmopathy was separated from stable hyperthyroidism by a 13 V-J signature model, with just over 85% sensitivity and 81% to 82% specificity obtained in cross-validation and 80%/75% obtained in testing. No statistical method was used to set the sample size in advance, and investigators knew the group allocation. In validation, the model predicted progression to ophthalmopathy with over 65% sensitivity and roughly 75% specificity, a median of about 6.7 months before onset. Blood samples also contained most of the expanded thyroid clonotypes (frequency above 0.001), which suggests that blood repertoires may reflect thyroid immune responses.

This clonotype was seen many times. The target of this receptor is not known. Base qualities are not provided; no much larger clone lies one nucleotide away. The CDR3 runs 15 residues from the cysteine to the phenylalanine. CDR3 DNA only is kept here, 45 bases in frame from base 1. The germline ends are 13 bases apart after V is trimmed by 4 bases and J by 4 bases. The germline V gene specifies WSHSY as CDR1 and SAAADI as CDR2. Hyperthyroidism patients were aged 18 to 65 years and newly diagnosed, with disease duration of less than 2 months. Patients with uncontrolled infections, other autoimmune diseases, pregnancy or lactation were excluded. Diagnoses were based on clinical symptoms, serum thyroxine and TRAb, thyroid ultrasound and orbital computed tomography. Blood from progressor patients was drawn when they were first diagnosed with hyperthyroidism, before any ophthalmopathy symptoms appeared. PBMCs were isolated from 10 ml of fresh peripheral blood by Ficoll-Paque density gradient centrifugation. Progressor patients were first diagnosed with Graves' hyperthyroidism and then developed ophthalmopathy during follow-up. Trizol reagent was used to extract total RNA, and RNA quality was then checked on an Agilent 2100 Bioanalyzer.

Amplification of TCR beta CDR3 regions was carried out from RNA transcripts. The first round of RT-PCR for the TCR CDR3 was performed with the HTBI primer set and the Qiagen OneStep RT-PCR kit. A second multiplex PCR round built the libraries, followed by size selection and purification. Libraries were sequenced paired-end with 100 bp reads on an Illumina HiSeq2000. As for the original processing: SOAPnuke was used to process the raw data, removing reads that contained adapters or uncalled bases, had a mean Phred below 15, or lacked an exact match to the constant primer or identifier. COPE v1.2.5 was used to merge high-quality paired reads, and clonotypes were defined as unique nucleotide sequences. MiTCR v1.1 was used to align clonotypes to the IMGT TRBV, TRBD and TRBJ reference segments. Analysis was restricted to V-J combinations with a frequency above 0.0001, which covered roughly 99% of repertoires. The TCS score was defined as F50 (clonal expansion) divided by E x V (chaos), with BLOSUM62-based TCRdist calculated between CDR3 peptides within each V-J. Welch's t-statistics and random forest reduced several hundred V-J features to 13, which were used in a naive Bayes classifier (R e1071). In TCRdb, the public reads were trimmed at Q25 with fastp and aligned with MiXCR, with productive beta chains retained. All rows with the same CDR3 protein become a single entry with the most common DNA and genes. TCRdb's processing, not the authors' own work, is the source of the V and J calls. The sample contains around 340,000 distinct CDR3 sequences, 15% to 20% of them found a single time. The ten largest clonotypes hold about a third of the sample.

This TCR came from a woman in her twenties or thirties with Graves' hyperthyroidism that later progressed to Graves' ophthalmopathy. The specimen was blood. The rearranged segments are TRBV10-2 and TRBJ2-2; the D segment could be TRBD1, given 6 matching bases. The DNA reads TGCGCCAGCAGTGGTAACAGGGCGAGCACCGGGGAGCTGTTTTTT. Translated, it reads CASSGNRASTGELFF.